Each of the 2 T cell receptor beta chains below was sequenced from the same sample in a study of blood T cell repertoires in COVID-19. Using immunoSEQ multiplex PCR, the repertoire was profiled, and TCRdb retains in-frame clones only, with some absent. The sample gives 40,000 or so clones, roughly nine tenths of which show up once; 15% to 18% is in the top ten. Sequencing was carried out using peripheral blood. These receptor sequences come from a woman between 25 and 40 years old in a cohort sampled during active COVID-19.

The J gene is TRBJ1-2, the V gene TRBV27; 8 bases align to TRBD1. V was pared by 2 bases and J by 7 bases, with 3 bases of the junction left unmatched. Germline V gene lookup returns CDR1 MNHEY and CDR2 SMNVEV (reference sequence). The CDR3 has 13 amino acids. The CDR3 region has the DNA TGTGCCAGCAGTTTACAGGGGGCAGGTGGCTACACCTTC. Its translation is CASSLQGAGGYTF.

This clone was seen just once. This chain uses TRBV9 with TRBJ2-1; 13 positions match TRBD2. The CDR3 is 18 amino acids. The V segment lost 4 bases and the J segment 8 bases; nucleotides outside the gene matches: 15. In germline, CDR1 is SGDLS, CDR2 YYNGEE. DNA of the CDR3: TGTGCCAGCAGCCCGGGATTGGGACTAGCGGGGTTTTCGGATGAGCAGTTCTTC. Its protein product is CASSPGLGLAGFSDEQFF.